This T cell receptor (beta chain) derives from a study of human T cells and chemical hapten exposure. Looking at the study overall: Across its approximately 23 weeks, the study gave patients weekly diphenylcyclopropenone doses to the scalp. TCR yields per sample varied mostly from small pooled library volume differences. Study-level findings and limits: Expanded TCRs were compared with controls, and the expanded TCRs formed significantly more large CDR3 similarity clusters.

As to this clonotype: Its antigen is not known. A clone one base away is much larger, so this may be a read error.

Time point here: patch test 1, 2 weeks after DPC sensitization. Noted treatment: therapeutic diphenylcyclopropenone sensitization with weekly scalp DPC. Unseparated into fractions, whole blood served as the source from which total RNA was extracted. In TCRdb, the RACE reads were re-called with MiXCR into one record per CDR3 protein. The sample contains some 120,000 distinct CDR3 sequences, around 10% of which appear only once. V was pared by 4 bases and J by 4 bases, with 2 bases of the junction left unmatched. Germline assignment: CDR1 SGHRS and CDR2 YFSETQ. CDR3 length equals 14 residues. This TCR was sampled from a woman aged 50 to 60 with alopecia areata. Some clones in this sample may be carry-over from other donors' samples. The material was whole blood, obtained in connection with sensitization to the hapten diphenylcyclopropenone (DPC). The chain employs TRBV5-1 and TRBJ2-3; 11 nucleotides line up with TRBD1. The CDR3 spells CASSEGQGADTQYF. DNA of the CDR3: TGCGCCAGCAGCGAGGGACAGGGGGCAGATACGCAGTATTTT.